This TCR beta chain came from a study of blood T cell repertoires in COVID-19. Background on the study: Sites across the United States, Italy and Spain contributed samples from acute and convalescent COVID-19. PBMCs, B-cell-depleted T cells, or T cells provided the cDNA or gDNA that made up the material.

Recovery among Cohort 3 donors was established by two negative PCRs, clearance, or symptom resolution. Authors' processing steps: Reference gene primer amplification in the assay estimated nucleated cell counts. Libraries were prepared by immunoSEQ multiplex PCR; TCRdb keeps only in-frame clonotypes and omits some of them. V and J calls and clone size are given by that table; D and trimming were obtained from the DNA. The table has over 300,000 clones, 80% to 90% seen once. CDR1 is SGHVS, CDR2 FQNEAQ, per germline. V was shortened by 4 bases and J by 7 bases, with 17 bases between the two germline ends. This CDR3 comprises 14 residues.

This sequence originates from a woman aged 18-30 years who had recovered from COVID-19. Sample: PBMCs or T cells enriched from blood (not recorded which). The chain recombines TRBV7-8 with TRBJ2-7; D gene unclear. CDR3 in DNA: TGTGCCAGCAGCTCGAGTGACTTGCCCCCAGAGCAGTACTTC. Protein sequence: CASSSSDLPPEQYF.